This TCR beta chain was profiled in a study of CD8 T cells in ankylosing spondylitis. Quantitative barcoded 5'-RACE was used to prepare TCR beta libraries. MiXCR was run by TCRdb on the 5' RACE reads, yielding one entry per CDR3 protein. The table lists about 200,000 distinct CDR3 sequences, about 7.3% of them singletons, with approximately 14% in the top ten. The CDR3 is made up of 14 amino acids. The germline V gene has CDR1 SGHKS and CDR2 YYEKEE (reference sequence). V was clipped by 3 bases and J by 0 bases, with 10 bases between them. This clonotype turned up a few times. Its antigen is still unknown. The study, taken as a whole, reports: Characteristic, it appeared, of ankylosing spondylitis blood was a TCR beta motif of 7 or 8 highly homologous variants. Previously reported in reactive arthritis synovial fluid and blood were some of the motif variants. Disease-linked clones reportedly showed significant enrichment in matched ankylosing spondylitis synovial fluid. Researchers report that disease-linked clones proved CD8+ and relatively rare in peripheral blood.

Sequencing used blood, either unsorted or a sorted T cell fraction (not recorded which). The receptor was isolated from a male donor with ankylosing spondylitis. The V gene is TRBV5-5, the J gene TRBJ2-7; tentatively, D is TRBD1 or TRBD2 (5 bases each). CDR3 nucleotide sequence: TGTGCCAGCAGCTGGGGACGGAGCTCCTACGAGCAGTACTTC. Amino acids: CASSWGRSSYEQYF.